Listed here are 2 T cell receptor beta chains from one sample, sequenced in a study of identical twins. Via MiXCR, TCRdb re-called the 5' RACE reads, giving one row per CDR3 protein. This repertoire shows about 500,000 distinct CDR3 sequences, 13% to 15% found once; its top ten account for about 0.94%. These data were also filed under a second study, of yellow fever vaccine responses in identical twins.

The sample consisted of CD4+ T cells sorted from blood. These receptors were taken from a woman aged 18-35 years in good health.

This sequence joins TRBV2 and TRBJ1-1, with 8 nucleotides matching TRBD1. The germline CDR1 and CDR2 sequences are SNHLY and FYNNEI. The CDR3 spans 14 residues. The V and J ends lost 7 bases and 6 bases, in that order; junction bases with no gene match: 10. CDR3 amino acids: CASIRDRGWAEAFF. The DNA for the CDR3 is TGTGCCAGCATCCGAGACAGGGGTTGGGCTGAAGCTTTCTTT.

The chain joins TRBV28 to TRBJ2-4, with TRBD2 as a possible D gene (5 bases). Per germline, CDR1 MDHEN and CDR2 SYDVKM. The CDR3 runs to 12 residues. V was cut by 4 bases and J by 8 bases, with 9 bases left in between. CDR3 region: CASSSGLDIQYF. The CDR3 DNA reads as TGTGCCAGCAGTTCGGGGTTGGACATTCAGTACTTC.